The text below deals with one TCR beta chain. The data derive from a study of blood T cell repertoires in COVID-19. Trimming removed 1 base from V and 5 bases from J, with 16 bases in between. The CDR3 loop spans 16 amino acids. Germline V CDR1 and CDR2: SGHTA, FQGNSA. As handled by the study authors: Estimation of nucleated cell counts relied on the amplification of reference gene primers. Sequencing used immunoSEQ multiplex PCR; TCRdb keeps in-frame clones, though not all of them. The DNA was the basis for D and trimming; V, J and clone size are from that table. This sample has 150,000 to 190,000 clones, with under 90% found just once. All enrollees were roughly 18 to 89 years old and from under 25 US areas. Donors were grouped by their self-reported clinical history.

The J gene is TRBJ2-3, the V gene TRBV7-2, with D possibly TRBD1 on 6 matching bases. Sequencing was done on a sample of PBMCs or T cells enriched from blood (not recorded which). The receptor comes from a man aged 45-65 years who had recovered from COVID-19. CDR3: CASSLDRVWSGDTQYF. In nucleotides, the CDR3 is TGTGCCAGCAGCTTAGACAGGGTTTGGTCAGGAGATACGCAGTATTTT.